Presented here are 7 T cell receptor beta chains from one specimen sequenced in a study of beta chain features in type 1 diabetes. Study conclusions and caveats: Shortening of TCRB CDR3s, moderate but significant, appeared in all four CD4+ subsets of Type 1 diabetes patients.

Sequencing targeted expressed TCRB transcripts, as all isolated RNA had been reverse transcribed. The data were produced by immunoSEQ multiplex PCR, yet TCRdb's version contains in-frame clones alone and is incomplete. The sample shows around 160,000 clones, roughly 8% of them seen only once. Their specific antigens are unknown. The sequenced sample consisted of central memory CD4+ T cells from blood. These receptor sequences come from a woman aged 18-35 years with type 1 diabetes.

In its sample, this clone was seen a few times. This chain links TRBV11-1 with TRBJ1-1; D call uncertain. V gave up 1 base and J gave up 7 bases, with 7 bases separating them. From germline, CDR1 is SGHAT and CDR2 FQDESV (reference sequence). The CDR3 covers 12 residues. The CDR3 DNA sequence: TGTGCCAGCAGCTTAGAGAGGTATGAAGCTTTCTTT. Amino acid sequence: CASSLERYEAFF.

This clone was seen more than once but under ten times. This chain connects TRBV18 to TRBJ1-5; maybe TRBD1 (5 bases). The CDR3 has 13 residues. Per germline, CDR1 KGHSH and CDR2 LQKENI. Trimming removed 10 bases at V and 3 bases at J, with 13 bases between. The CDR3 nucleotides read TGTGCCACCCAGGGAAGCGACAATCAGCCCCAGCATTTT. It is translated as CATQGSDNQPQHF.

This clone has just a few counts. DNA of the CDR3: TGTGCCAGCTCACCCGGGACTAGGGACGGGGAGCAGTACTTC. This codes for CASSPGTRDGEQYF. This sequence joins TRBV18 and TRBJ2-7; TRBD2 agrees at 8 bases. V was clipped by 3 bases and J by 7 bases; unmatched bases: 8. Germline V gene sequence: CDR1 KGHSH, CDR2 LQKENI. The CDR3 totals 14 residues.

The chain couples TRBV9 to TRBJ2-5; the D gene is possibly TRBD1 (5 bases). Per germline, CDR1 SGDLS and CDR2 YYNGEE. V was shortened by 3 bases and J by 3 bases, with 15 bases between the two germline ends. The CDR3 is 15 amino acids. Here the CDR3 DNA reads TGTGCCAGCAGCGCGCTACCGACAGAAAAAGAGACCCAGTACTTC. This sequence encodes CASSALPTEKETQYF.

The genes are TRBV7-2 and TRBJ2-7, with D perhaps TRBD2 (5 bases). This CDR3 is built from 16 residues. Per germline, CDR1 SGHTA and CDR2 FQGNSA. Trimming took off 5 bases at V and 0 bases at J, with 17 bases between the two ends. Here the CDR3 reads CASSNKFGSSSYEQYF. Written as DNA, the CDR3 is TGTGCCAGCAGCAACAAGTTTGGGAGCAGCTCCTACGAGCAGTACTTC.

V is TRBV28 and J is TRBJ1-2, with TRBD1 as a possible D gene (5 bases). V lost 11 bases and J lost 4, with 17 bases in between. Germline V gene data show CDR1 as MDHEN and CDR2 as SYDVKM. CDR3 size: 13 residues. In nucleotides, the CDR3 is TGTGCCTCGAGCGGGGGGGTGACCTATGGCTACACCTTC. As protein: CASSGGVTYGYTF.

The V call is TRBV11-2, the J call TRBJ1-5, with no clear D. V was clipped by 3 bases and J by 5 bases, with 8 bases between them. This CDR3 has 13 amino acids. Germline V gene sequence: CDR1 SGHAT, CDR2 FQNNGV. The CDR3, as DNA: TGTGCCAGCAGCTTGCATCGAGATCAGCCCCAGCATTTT. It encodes CASSLHRDQPQHF. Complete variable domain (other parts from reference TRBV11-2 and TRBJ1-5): EAGVAQSPRYKIIEKRQSVAFWCNPISGHATLYWYQQILGQGPKLLIQFQNNGVVDDSQLPKDRFSAERLKGVDSTLKIQPAKLEDSAVYLCASSLHRDQPQHFGDGTRLSIL.